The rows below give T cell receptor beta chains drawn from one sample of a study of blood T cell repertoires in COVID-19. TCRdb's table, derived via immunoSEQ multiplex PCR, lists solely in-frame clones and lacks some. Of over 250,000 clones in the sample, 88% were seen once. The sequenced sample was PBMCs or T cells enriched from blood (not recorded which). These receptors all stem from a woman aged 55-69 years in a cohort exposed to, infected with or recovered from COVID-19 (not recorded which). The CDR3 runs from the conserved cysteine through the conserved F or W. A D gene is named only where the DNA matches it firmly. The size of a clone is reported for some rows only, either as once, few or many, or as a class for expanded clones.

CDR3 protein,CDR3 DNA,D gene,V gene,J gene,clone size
CASSPPGGAGNTIYF,TGTGCCAGCTCACCCCCCGGTGGAGCTGGAAACACCATATATTTT,.,TRBV18,TRBJ1-3,.
CASSQDVAGTTSAQETQYF,TGTGCCAGCAGCCAAGATGTTGCCGGGACTACTAGCGCCCAAGAGACCCAGTACTTC,TRBD2,TRBV3-1/TRBV3-2,TRBJ2-5,.
CASSTGLAGYTGELFF,TGCGCCAGCAGCACAGGACTAGCGGGATACACCGGGGAGCTGTTTTTT,TRBD2,TRBV5-1,TRBJ2-2,.
CASSQATAGGETQYF,TGCGCCAGCAGCCAAGCAACGGCGGGAGGGGAGACCCAGTACTTC,TRBD2,TRBV4-1,TRBJ2-5,.
CASSFKDRANYGYTF,TGTGCCAGCAGCTTTAAGGACAGGGCCAACTATGGCTACACCTTC,TRBD1,TRBV5-4,TRBJ1-2,.
CASSVSGKDTQYF,TGTGCCAGCAGTGTTTCAGGGAAAGATACGCAGTATTTT,.,TRBV2,TRBJ2-3,.
CASSLDFRGRDEQFF,TGTGCCAGCAGCTTAGATTTCAGGGGTCGGGATGAGCAGTTCTTC,.,TRBV11-2,TRBJ2-1,.
CASSPPRTDIAKNIQYF,TGTGCCAGCAGCCCGCCCCGGACAGACATAGCCAAAAACATTCAGTACTTC,.,TRBV7-9,TRBJ2-4,.
CATSRVGTPGASNEQFF,TGTGCCACCAGCAGAGTCGGGACACCCGGGGCCTCAAATGAGCAGTTCTTC,.,TRBV15,TRBJ2-1,.
CASSFPRGNQPQHF,TGTGCCAGCAGTTTTCCCCGGGGCAATCAGCCCCAGCATTTT,.,TRBV28,TRBJ1-5,.
CASSPTSGRPSYNEQFF,TGCGCCAGCAGCCCGACTAGCGGGAGGCCTTCCTACAATGAGCAGTTCTTC,TRBD2,TRBV5-1,TRBJ2-1,few
CASSFYRYNEQFF,TGTGCCAGCAGCTTCTACCGCTACAATGAGCAGTTCTTC,.,TRBV7-3,TRBJ2-1,.
CASSESTSPNTGELFF,TGCGCCAGCAGTGAGTCGACTAGCCCGAACACCGGGGAGCTGTTTTTT,TRBD2,TRBV10-1,TRBJ2-2,once
CASSLGSGVGELFF,TGTGCCAGCAGTTTAGGGTCCGGGGTCGGGGAGCTGTTTTTT,.,TRBV27,TRBJ2-2,few
CASSLRGRDTEAFF,TGTGCCAGCAGCTTAAGGGGCAGGGACACTGAAGCTTTCTTT,.,TRBV7-9,TRBJ1-1,.
CASSHGTLGRTNEKLFF,TGTGCCAGCAGCCATGGGACTTTGGGGAGAACTAATGAAAAACTGTTTTTT,.,TRBV11-2,TRBJ1-4,.
CASSSKSAGGSSNEQFF,TGTGCCAGCAGCTCCAAATCCGCGGGAGGTTCCTCCAATGAGCAGTTCTTC,TRBD2,TRBV7-2,TRBJ2-1,many
CAWSVTVGVSGRKNEQFF,TGTGCCTGGAGTGTTACGGTAGGGGTTAGCGGGAGGAAAAATGAGCAGTTCTTC,TRBD2,TRBV30,TRBJ2-1,.
CASSSAGASISGNTIYF,TGTGCCAGCAGTTCCGCGGGGGCGTCAATCTCTGGAAACACCATATATTTT,.,TRBV28,TRBJ1-3,.
CASSLQENTEAFF,TGTGCCAGCAGCCTACAGGAGAACACTGAAGCTTTCTTT,.,TRBV7-8,TRBJ1-1,.
CASSPRAGTDTQYF,TGTGCCAGCAGTCCCCGCGCGGGCACAGATACGCAGTATTTT,.,TRBV27,TRBJ2-3,.
CASSLPWGQGTTNEKLFF,TGTGCCAGCAGCCTCCCGTGGGGACAGGGAACAACTAATGAAAAACTGTTTTTT,TRBD1,TRBV7-9,TRBJ1-4,once
CASSKQKRPRTTNTDTQYF,TGTGCCAGCAGCAAACAAAAAAGACCTAGGACTACTAACACAGATACGCAGTATTTT,.,TRBV21-1,TRBJ2-3,.
CASSETGASYEQYF,TGTGCCAGCAGCGAGACAGGGGCCTCCTACGAGCAGTACTTC,TRBD1,TRBV27,TRBJ2-7,once
CASSLGAETEAFF,TGCGCCAGCAGCTTGGGGGCAGAGACTGAAGCTTTCTTT,.,TRBV5-1,TRBJ1-1,.
CASSLEGASNQPQHF,TGCGCCAGCAGCTTGGAGGGGGCGAGCAATCAGCCCCAGCATTTT,TRBD1,TRBV5-1,TRBJ1-5,.
CASSHLAGRADTQYF,TGTGCCAGCAGCCATTTAGCGGGGAGGGCGGATACGCAGTATTTT,TRBD2,TRBV14,TRBJ2-3,.
CAVGLADKETQYF,TGTGCCGTTGGACTAGCGGATAAAGAGACCCAGTACTTC,TRBD2,TRBV13,TRBJ2-5,.
CAWVGDRAQGYTF,TGTGCCTGGGTCGGAGACAGGGCCCAAGGCTACACCTTC,TRBD1,TRBV30,TRBJ1-2,.
CAISELGQGVRINTEAFF,TGTGCCATCAGTGAGCTAGGACAGGGGGTAAGGATAAACACTGAAGCTTTCTTT,TRBD1,TRBV10-3,TRBJ1-1,.
CASIGDTEAFF,TGTGCCAGCATAGGGGACACTGAAGCTTTCTTT,.,TRBV28,TRBJ1-1,.
CASSSRQGEKLFF,TGCGCCAGCAGCTCTAGACAGGGTGAAAAACTGTTTTTT,TRBD1,TRBV4-1,TRBJ1-4,.
CSVEDPDVTSGTYEQYF,TGCAGCGTTGAAGATCCGGATGTAACTAGCGGTACTTACGAGCAGTACTTC,TRBD2,TRBV29-1,TRBJ2-7,.
CASIRQSPTGELFF,TGTGCCAGCATCCGACAGTCCCCCACCGGGGAGCTGTTTTTT,.,TRBV2,TRBJ2-2,.
CASSPHRETNEKLFF,TGTGCCAGCAGCCCCCACAGGGAAACTAATGAAAAACTGTTTTTT,.,TRBV9,TRBJ1-4,.
CASSSQAGGTTDTQYF,TGTGCCAGCAGCTCGCAAGCGGGAGGGACGACAGATACGCAGTATTTT,TRBD2,TRBV7-9,TRBJ2-3,.
CASSTLREVTGELFF,TGTGCCAGCAGCACCCTACGGGAGGTTACCGGGGAGCTGTTTTTT,TRBD2,TRBV11-2,TRBJ2-2,once
CASSPNFGQSSYEQYF,TGTGCCAGCTCACCGAATTTCGGACAGAGCTCCTACGAGCAGTACTTC,.,TRBV18,TRBJ2-7,once
CASSVDRSSGANVLTF,TGTGCCAGCAGCGTGGACAGATCCTCTGGGGCCAACGTCCTGACTTTC,.,TRBV7-2,TRBJ2-6,.
CASNLSSGLAGGNSYNEQFF,TGCGCCAGCAATCTCAGTAGCGGACTAGCGGGAGGAAACTCCTACAATGAGCAGTTCTTC,TRBD2,TRBV5-1,TRBJ2-1,.
CASSLAGAASTDTQYF,TGTGCCAGCAGCTTAGCGGGAGCGGCGAGCACAGATACGCAGTATTTT,.,TRBV7-9,TRBJ2-3,.
CASSITQGAEQYF,TGTGCCAGTAGTATAACGCAGGGTGCCGAGCAGTACTTC,.,TRBV19,TRBJ2-7,.
CASSWDSTMNTEAFF,TGTGCCAGCAGTTGGGACAGTACCATGAACACTGAAGCTTTCTTT,TRBD1,TRBV2,TRBJ1-1,.
CASSFGGPSYEQYF,TGTGCCAGCAGCTTCGGAGGGCCCTCCTACGAGCAGTACTTC,.,TRBV5-4,TRBJ2-7,.
CASSSQGAPTPLHF,TGTGCCAGCAGTTCTCAGGGGGCTCCGACACCCCTCCACTTT,TRBD1,TRBV27,TRBJ1-6,.
CASSPGGFPYEQYF,TGTGCCAGCTCACCAGGAGGGTTCCCCTACGAGCAGTACTTC,.,TRBV18,TRBJ2-7,.
CASSLIRYNEQFF,TGTGCCAGCAGCTTAATTCGCTACAATGAGCAGTTCTTC,.,TRBV11-1,TRBJ2-1,.
CASSWRAGFADTQYF,TGTGCCAGCAGCTGGAGAGCGGGATTTGCGGATACGCAGTATTTT,TRBD2,TRBV11-3,TRBJ2-3,.
CASSQLAVAKNIQYF,TGTGCCAGCAGCCAGCTAGCGGTAGCCAAAAACATTCAGTACTTC,TRBD2,TRBV3-1/TRBV3-2,TRBJ2-4,.
CASRKPGARGDEQYF,TGCGCCAGCAGAAAACCCGGGGCCAGGGGGGACGAGCAGTACTTC,.,TRBV4-1,TRBJ2-7,.
CASRNRGNSNQPQHF,TGTGCCAGCAGAAACAGGGGGAATAGCAATCAGCCCCAGCATTTT,TRBD1,TRBV28,TRBJ1-5,once
CASSEKGVAGNETQYF,TGCGCCAGCAGTGAAAAGGGAGTAGCGGGAAATGAGACCCAGTACTTC,TRBD2,TRBV10-1,TRBJ2-5,.
CASRPTTGVSSYEQYF,TGTGCCAGCAGGCCTACCACAGGGGTCAGCTCCTACGAGCAGTACTTC,TRBD1,TRBV6-2/TRBV6-3,TRBJ2-7,.
CASRVSGLSTDTQYF,TGTGCCAGCAGGGTTAGCGGGCTTAGCACAGATACGCAGTATTTT,TRBD2,TRBV27,TRBJ2-3,once
CASSSGAGNQPQHF,TGTGCCAGCAGTTCTGGGGCAGGGAATCAGCCCCAGCATTTT,.,TRBV6-5,TRBJ1-5,.
CASSSRVREQYF,TGTGCCAGCAGTTCCCGGGTTCGCGAGCAGTACTTC,.,TRBV5-4,TRBJ2-7,.
CAWSVGLQQGNQPQHF,TGTGCCTGGAGTGTAGGGCTCCAACAGGGAAATCAGCCCCAGCATTTT,.,TRBV30,TRBJ1-5,.
CASSGSPKGPNTEAFF,TGTGCCAGCAGCGGCTCGCCTAAGGGGCCGAACACTGAAGCTTTCTTT,.,TRBV5-4,TRBJ1-1,.
CASSSTSLSSYEQYF,TGTGCCAGCAGTTCGACTAGCTTGAGCTCCTACGAGCAGTACTTC,TRBD2,TRBV28,TRBJ2-7,.